Listed below are T cell receptor beta chains from one sample, sequenced in a study of shared clonotypes between healthy human individuals. The repertoire was sequenced with immunoSEQ multiplex PCR; TCRdb's copy has only in-frame clones and lacks some. The sample records roughly 2 million clones, approximately 94% being singletons. Sequencing was done on a sample of naive CD4+ T cells sorted from blood. These receptors were taken from a man aged 18 to 30 in good health. Both conserved end residues are part of each CDR3. Each record gives: clone size, V gene, D gene, J gene, CDR3 protein, CDR3 DNA. A D gene is named only where the DNA matches it firmly. Size is omitted from some rows. Given values are once, few, many or a class for expanded clones.

size: -; V: TRBV6-4; D: -; J: TRBJ1-5; CDR3: CASSIDSNQPQHF; DNA: TGTGCCAGCAGTATTGATAGCAATCAGCCCCAGCATTTT
size: -; V: TRBV7-7; D: -; J: TRBJ2-5; CDR3: CASSLGRVAETQYF; DNA: TGTGCTAGCAGCTTAGGCAGGGTTGCAGAGACCCAGTACTTC
size: -; V: TRBV29-1; D: TRBD2; J: TRBJ2-5; CDR3: CSVLAGGTSDETQYF; DNA: TGCAGCGTGTTAGCGGGGGGGACCTCCGATGAGACCCAGTACTTC
size: few; V: TRBV28; D: -; J: TRBJ1-2; CDR3: CASSLTAPYGYTF; DNA: TGTGCCAGCAGTCTGACAGCGCCCTATGGCTACACCTTC
size: -; V: TRBV6-6; D: TRBD2; J: TRBJ2-1; CDR3: CASRAGGYEQFF; DNA: TGTGCCAGCAGAGCGGGAGGGTATGAGCAGTTCTTC
size: -; V: TRBV4-1; D: TRBD1; J: TRBJ1-1; CDR3: CASSRRQGAYTEAFF; DNA: TGCGCCAGCAGCCGCCGACAGGGGGCGTACACTGAAGCTTTCTTT
size: -; V: TRBV27; D: TRBD1; J: TRBJ1-6; CDR3: CASSLHRTGAPLGIPPLHF; DNA: TGTGCCAGCAGTTTACACAGGACAGGGGCCCCCTTGGGTATTCCACCCCTCCACTTT
size: -; V: TRBV5-1; D: -; J: TRBJ2-5; CDR3: CASSGAGPKETQYF; DNA: TGCGCCAGCAGTGGTGCCGGCCCCAAAGAGACCCAGTACTTC
size: -; V: TRBV29-1; D: -; J: TRBJ2-3; CDR3: CSVVPTIGRDTQYF; DNA: TGCAGCGTTGTTCCAACCATAGGTAGAGATACGCAGTATTTT
size: -; V: TRBV5-4; D: TRBD2; J: TRBJ2-7; CDR3: CASRSGTSDPYEQYF; DNA: TGTGCCAGCAGATCAGGCACTAGCGACCCCTACGAGCAGTACTTC
size: -; V: TRBV5-6; D: -; J: TRBJ2-3; CDR3: CASSLWSTDTQYF; DNA: TGTGCCAGCAGCTTGTGGAGCACAGATACGCAGTATTTT
size: -; V: TRBV11-1; D: TRBD1; J: TRBJ1-1; CDR3: CASSLTGENTEAFF; DNA: TGTGCCAGCAGCTTAACAGGGGAGAACACTGAAGCTTTCTTT
size: -; V: TRBV4-1; D: -; J: TRBJ1-6; CDR3: CASSSTESSYNSPLHF; DNA: TGCGCCAGCAGCTCGACAGAAAGCTCCTATAATTCACCCCTCCACTTT
size: few; V: TRBV6-5; D: -; J: TRBJ1-4; CDR3: CASSPGRAVGEKLFF; DNA: TGTGCCAGCAGTCCCGGAAGAGCAGTTGGGGAAAAACTGTTTTTT
size: -; V: TRBV6-5; D: -; J: TRBJ2-7; CDR3: CASSSPSSYEQYF; DNA: TGTGCCAGCAGTTCTCCATCATCCTACGAGCAGTACTTC
size: -; V: TRBV6-1; D: -; J: TRBJ1-2; CDR3: CASSEPPSLSEGDYGYTF; DNA: TGTGCCAGCAGTGAACCTCCCTCGTTGAGTGAGGGCGACTATGGCTACACCTTC
size: -; V: TRBV7-9; D: -; J: TRBJ2-3; CDR3: CASSLVRTPGTDTQYF; DNA: TGTGCCAGCAGCTTAGTCAGGACGCCCGGCACAGATACGCAGTATTTT
size: -; V: TRBV30; D: -; J: TRBJ1-6; CDR3: CAWSVEAYNSPLHF; DNA: TGTGCCTGGAGTGTAGAAGCCTATAATTCACCCCTCCACTTT
size: -; V: TRBV18; D: -; J: TRBJ2-7; CDR3: CASSPPGPSRVYEQYF; DNA: TGTGCCAGCTCACCACCGGGCCCTAGTAGGGTCTACGAGCAGTACTTC
size: -; V: TRBV6-1; D: TRBD1; J: TRBJ1-2; CDR3: CASRGRTGDKSGYTF; DNA: TGTGCCAGCAGAGGCCGGACAGGGGATAAGAGTGGCTACACCTTC
size: once; V: TRBV7-2; D: TRBD2; J: TRBJ2-7; CDR3: CASSLEGGFYEQYF; DNA: TGTGCCAGCAGCTTAGAGGGAGGGTTCTACGAGCAGTACTTC
size: -; V: TRBV27; D: TRBD2; J: TRBJ2-1; CDR3: CASSKAGIYNEQFF; DNA: TGTGCCAGCAGTAAAGCGGGAATCTACAATGAGCAGTTCTTC
size: -; V: TRBV5-1; D: -; J: TRBJ2-7; CDR3: CASSLPGHLYEQYF; DNA: TGCGCCAGCAGCTTGCCAGGACACCTATACGAGCAGTACTTC
size: -; V: TRBV23-1; D: -; J: TRBJ2-7; CDR3: CASSHAGRFSLGYEQYF; DNA: TGCGCCAGCAGTCATGCCGGGAGATTCTCCTTGGGCTACGAGCAGTACTTC
size: -; V: TRBV2; D: -; J: TRBJ1-2; CDR3: CASRNERGPGGYTF; DNA: TGTGCCAGCAGAAACGAACGAGGCCCTGGTGGCTACACCTTC
size: -; V: TRBV6-6; D: TRBD1; J: TRBJ1-2; CDR3: CASKSHQGGAGYGYTF; DNA: TGTGCCAGCAAAAGTCACCAAGGGGGCGCTGGATATGGCTACACCTTC
size: -; V: TRBV30; D: TRBD1; J: TRBJ1-1; CDR3: CASGQKNTEAFF; DNA: TGTGCCTCGGGACAGAAGAACACTGAAGCTTTCTTT
size: -; V: TRBV6-4; D: -; J: TRBJ1-4; CDR3: CASSAHSTNEKLFF; DNA: TGTGCCAGCAGCGCCCATTCGACTAATGAAAAACTGTTTTTT
size: -; V: TRBV9; D: -; J: TRBJ2-2; CDR3: CASSARTEGWGGELFF; DNA: TGTGCCAGCAGCGCCCGGACAGAGGGTTGGGGCGGGGAGCTGTTTTTT
size: once; V: TRBV6-5; D: TRBD2; J: TRBJ2-5; CDR3: CASSAGLADQETQYF; DNA: TGTGCCAGCAGTGCGGGACTAGCGGACCAAGAGACCCAGTACTTC
size: once; V: TRBV30; D: TRBD1; J: TRBJ1-2; CDR3: CAWGAGTGNYGYTF; DNA: TGTGCCTGGGGGGCAGGGACAGGGAATTATGGCTACACCTTC
size: -; V: TRBV5-6; D: -; J: TRBJ1-2; CDR3: CASSRGGPLSGYTF; DNA: TGTGCCAGCAGTAGGGGAGGGCCGCTATCTGGCTACACCTTC
size: once; V: TRBV29-1; D: -; J: TRBJ1-1; CDR3: CSVEEFQGSEAFF; DNA: TGCAGCGTTGAAGAATTTCAAGGGTCGGAAGCTTTCTTT
size: -; V: TRBV19; D: -; J: TRBJ1-6; CDR3: CASTPSPYTGNSPLHF; DNA: TGTGCCAGTACCCCTTCCCCCTACACAGGCAATTCACCCCTCCACTTT
size: -; V: TRBV28; D: -; J: TRBJ2-5; CDR3: CASTGGQETQYF; DNA: TGTGCCAGCACCGGCGGCCAAGAGACCCAGTACTTC
size: -; V: TRBV11-2; D: -; J: TRBJ2-5; CDR3: CASSLEGTPGETQYF; DNA: TGTGCCAGCAGCTTAGAAGGAACCCCTGGGGAGACCCAGTACTTC
size: -; V: TRBV18; D: TRBD1; J: TRBJ1-6; CDR3: CASSPGDRVSGSYNSPLHF; DNA: TGTGCCAGCTCACCGGGGGACAGGGTGTCGGGCTCCTATAATTCACCCCTCCACTTT
size: -; V: TRBV7-2; D: -; J: TRBJ1-6; CDR3: CASKFGSSNSPLHF; DNA: TGTGCCAGCAAGTTTGGCAGCTCTAATTCACCCCTCCACTTT
size: -; V: TRBV30; D: -; J: TRBJ1-1; CDR3: CAWSVIRTEAFF; DNA: TGTGCCTGGAGTGTAATAAGGACTGAAGCTTTCTTT
size: -; V: TRBV4-1; D: -; J: TRBJ2-1; CDR3: CASSQSTGNYNEQFF; DNA: TGCGCCAGCAGCCAGTCAACCGGGAATTACAATGAGCAGTTCTTC
size: once; V: TRBV30; D: -; J: TRBJ2-7; CDR3: CAWSGGGSSEQYF; DNA: TGTGCCTGGAGTGGAGGCGGGTCTAGCGAGCAGTACTTC
size: -; V: TRBV19; D: -; J: TRBJ1-4; CDR3: CASSRSGTYGEKLFF; DNA: TGTGCCAGTAGTAGATCCGGGACATATGGTGAAAAACTGTTTTTT
size: -; V: TRBV5-1; D: -; J: TRBJ1-2; CDR3: CASSSSSQHYGYTF; DNA: TGCGCCAGCAGCTCCTCGAGTCAACACTATGGCTACACCTTC
size: -; V: TRBV21-1; D: -; J: TRBJ2-7; CDR3: CASSNPQTYEQYF; DNA: TGTGCCAGCAGCAACCCCCAGACCTACGAGCAGTACTTC
size: once; V: TRBV11-2; D: -; J: TRBJ2-6; CDR3: CASSLTVTGANVLTF; DNA: TGTGCCAGCAGCTTGACGGTGACTGGGGCCAACGTCCTGACTTTC
size: -; V: TRBV7-9; D: -; J: TRBJ2-2; CDR3: CASSRNTGELFF; DNA: TGTGCCAGCAGCCGGAACACCGGGGAGCTGTTTTTT